The clone carrying this TCR beta chain is medium-sized within its sample. Its antigen is undetermined. The data stem from a study of siplizumab effects on memory and regulatory T cells. Study-wide findings and caveats: Siplizumab, the agent tested, significantly reduced alloreactive sequences traceable to unstimulated CD4+ memory cells. Tregs proliferating in siplizumab cultures lacked confirmation of their suppressive function.

CDR3 length: 13 residues. The germline V and J ends were trimmed by 4 bases and 3 bases, with 10 bases remaining between them. Germline-derived CDR1 and CDR2 are LNHNV and YYDKDF (reference sequence). TCRdb's copy holds only in-frame clones and misses some; the assay was immunoSEQ multiplex PCR. This sample has approximately 3,000 clones, with around half found just once. The mixed lymphocyte reaction cells were grown together in coculture at 37°C for about six days. This clonotype was obtained from a human donor in good health; the cells came from an allogeneic mixed lymphocyte reaction. The sequenced sample consisted of CFSE-low (dividing) CD4+ T cells sorted from an allogeneic mixed lymphocyte reaction. The chain combines TRBV15 with TRBJ2-7; possible D gene TRBD2, 6 bases. The CDR3 loop reads CATSIIGSYEQYF. The CDR3 nucleotides read TGTGCCACCAGCATAATCGGGAGCTACGAGCAGTACTTC.